The 15 T cell receptor beta chains presented below share a single source sample, sequenced in a study of human T cells and chemical hapten exposure. As to time point: pre-sensitization, week 0. The sample's treatment: therapeutic diphenylcyclopropenone sensitization with weekly scalp DPC. One entry per CDR3 protein results from TCRdb running MiXCR on the RACE reads. The data hold roughly 100,000 distinct CDR3 sequences, with approximately 10% observed a single time. This specimen was whole blood, taken in connection with sensitization to the hapten diphenylcyclopropenone (DPC). All receptors come from a woman aged 55-69 years with alopecia areata. Some clones in this sample may be carry-over from other donors' samples.

This clonotype was detected ten times or more. This chain connects TRBV7-9 to TRBJ2-5; D is possibly TRBD2 (7 bases). The CDR3 is 16 residues long. Germline V CDR1 and CDR2: SEHNR, FQNEAQ (reference sequence). The V gene lost 5 bases and the J gene lost 2 bases, with 18 bases spanning the gap. The CDR3 nucleotides read TGTGCCAGCAGCCAGGGGCGCAGCGGGGAACAAGAGACCCAGTACTTC. Translation: CASSQGRSGEQETQYF.

A few counts support this clonotype. The rearrangement uses TRBV10-3 and TRBJ2-1, with TRBD1 matching over 9 bases. With 3 bases clipped from V and 7 bases from J, the junction kept 7 bases outside the gene matches. Looked up from germline, CDR1 is ENHRY and CDR2 is SYGVKD. The CDR3 sequence is 15 residues long. This chain's CDR3 is CAISDADRGLNEQFF. CDR3 nucleotides: TGTGCCATCAGTGACGCGGACAGGGGCCTAAATGAGCAGTTCTTC.

This clonotype was seen a few times. The chain is built from TRBV18 and TRBJ2-7, with D perhaps TRBD1 (5 bases). The ends were cut back, 0 bases at V and 2 bases at J, with 11 bases in the middle. Germline CDR1 and CDR2: KGHSH and LQKENI. The CDR3 consists of 15 residues. CDR3 bases: TGTGCCAGCTCACCACCGGGGCGATCTCCCTACGAGCAGTACTTC. Protein product: CASSPPGRSPYEQYF. Complete variable domain (other parts from reference TRBV18 and TRBJ2-7): NAGVMQNPRHLVRRRGQEARLRCSPMKGHSHVYWYRQLPEEGLKFMVYLQKENIIDESGMPKERFSAEFPKEGPSILRIQQVVRGDSAAYFCASSPPGRSPYEQYFGPGTRLTVT.

This clonotype was seen only a few times. The CDR3 spells CASSLAFIVRNTIYF. The CDR3 nucleotides are TGTGCCAGCAGCTTAGCGTTTATCGTCAGAAACACCATATATTTT. This chain links TRBV11-2 with TRBJ1-3; no clear D. V was shortened by 1 base and J by 5 bases, with 12 bases between the two germline ends. The CDR3 loop spans 15 amino acids. Germline CDR1 is SGHAT and CDR2 is FQNNGV.

The chain employs TRBV19 and TRBJ2-1; TRBD1 matches 8 bases. Germline V lookup: CDR1 LNHDA, CDR2 SQIVND (reference sequence). The CDR3 sequence is 15 residues long. Trimming took 3 bases from V and 3 from J; bases not matched to a gene: 4. CDR3 protein: CASSIPDRGYNEQFF. CDR3 nucleotides: TGTGCCAGTAGTATCCCCGACAGGGGCTACAATGAGCAGTTCTTC.

This clonotype was detected many times. The chain links TRBV20-1 to TRBJ2-3; D possibly corresponds to TRBD2 (5 bases). Germline values: CDR1 DFQATT, CDR2 SNEGSKA (reference sequence). CDR3 size: 16 residues. V gave up 0 bases and J gave up 1 base, with 14 bases separating them. The DNA of the CDR3 is TGCAGTGCTAGAGATACGGGCAGGCGGGGCACAGATACGCAGTATTTT. This codes for CSARDTGRRGTDTQYF.

This clonotype was observed a handful of times. The chain uses TRBV12-3 or TRBV12-4 and TRBJ2-7; D is perhaps TRBD1 (5 bases). V dropped 1 base and J dropped 2 bases, with 6 bases sitting between them. The CDR3 is 13 amino acids. This CDR3 reads CASSLGRAYEQYF. The CDR3 DNA is TGTGCCAGCAGTTTAGGCAGGGCCTACGAGCAGTACTTC.

The V gene is TRBV20-1, the J gene TRBJ2-2; D ambiguous. This CDR3 contains 14 residues. Germline V gives CDR1 DFQATT, CDR2 SNEGSKA (reference sequence). Deletions cut 0 bases from V and 3 bases from J, with 8 bases between. The CDR3 coding sequence is TGCAGTGCTAGAGACCCCATTGACACCGGGGAGCTGTTTTTT. This translates into CSARDPIDTGELFF.

The table lists this clonotype with many counts. The rearrangement links TRBV6-6 to TRBJ1-5; no definite D call. This CDR3 has 13 residues. Trimming left V 7 bases short and J 3 bases short, with 10 bases between. CDR1 is MNHNY, CDR2 SVGAGI, per germline (reference sequence). CDR3 bases: TGTGCCAGCATGGCAGCGTCCAATCAGCCCCAGCATTTT. Translated, it gives CASMAASNQPQHF.

This clonotype was counted only a few times. The chain uses TRBV12-3 or TRBV12-4 and TRBJ2-7; either TRBD1 or TRBD2 may supply D (5 bases each). Trimming removed 0 bases at V and 6 bases at J, with 9 bases between. The CDR3 contains 13 residues. Here the CDR3 DNA reads TGTGCCAGCAGTTTAGCGGGGGAAGGCGAGCAGTACTTC. Protein: CASSLAGEGEQYF.

This clonotype was seen many times. The chain uses TRBV7-2 and TRBJ1-1; TRBD1 is a possible D gene (5 bases). This CDR3 spans 18 amino acids. Germline-derived CDR1 and CDR2 are SGHTA and FQGNSA. The V and J ends lost 1 base and 0 bases respectively, with 18 bases between them. The CDR3 DNA sequence: TGTGCCAGCAGCTTAGATTTAGGCCGGGGCTCGGTGAACACTGAAGCTTTCTTT. Translation gives CASSLDLGRGSVNTEAFF.

This clonotype was observed many times. This chain uses TRBV10-3 with TRBJ2-5, with D uncertain. Per germline, CDR1 ENHRY and CDR2 SYGVKD. V dropped 10 bases and J dropped 5 bases, with 14 bases sitting between them. The CDR3 totals 12 residues. CDR3 nucleotide sequence: TGTGCCACCCGATGGGGTGAGGAGACCCAGTACTTC. This codes for CATRWGEETQYF.

This clonotype was recorded at least ten times. The gene calls are TRBV5-1 and TRBJ1-1; D gene uncertain. The CDR3 runs to 17 residues. With 0 bases removed from V and 1 base from J, the gap between germline ends came to 16 bases. The germline gives CDR1 SGHRS, CDR2 YFSETQ. The CDR3 DNA reads as TGCGCCAGCAGCTTGGCCAAGGGCGCGGCCGGGAACACTGAAGCTTTCTTT. Its translation is CASSLAKGAAGNTEAFF.

This clonotype was observed a handful of times. V is TRBV5-6 and J is TRBJ1-6; 8 bases align to TRBD1. The CDR3 runs 14 residues. CDR1 and CDR2 from the germline V gene are SGHDT and YYEEEE. J was trimmed by 9 bases and V by 4 bases; bases with no gene match: 6. The CDR3 DNA reads as TGTGCCAGCAGCCGGACAGGGTTGTCTTCACCCCTCCACTTT. Protein product: CASSRTGLSSPLHF.

This clonotype has a handful of counts. This sequence joins TRBV18 and TRBJ2-1; D may be TRBD1 or TRBD2 (5 bases each). The CDR3 runs 13 residues. The germline gives CDR1 KGHSH, CDR2 LQKENI. V was clipped by 6 bases and J by 8 bases, with 14 bases between them. DNA of the CDR3: TGTGCCAGCTCTAGATCCAGGGACCATGAGCAGTTCTTC. Residues: CASSRSRDHEQFF.